These 21 T cell receptor beta chains came from one sample sequenced in a study of T-cell memory formation after mild COVID-19. TCRdb recomputed calls from the 5' RACE reads with MiXCR, one row per CDR3 protein. There are roughly 370,000 distinct CDR3 sequences in the sample; 15% to 20% occur only once, and 20% to 25% lies in the top ten. Sequencing was carried out using PBMCs or a T cell subset sorted from them (not recorded which). Every receptor here comes from a man aged 18 to 30 who had mild COVID-19 (a few samples of this study predate the infection). Cell type and time point are not known.

V gene TRBV9 combines with J gene TRBJ2-5, with 14 bases lining up with TRBD2. The CDR3 loop spans 16 amino acids. Looked up from germline, CDR1 is SGDLS and CDR2 is YYNGEE. The ends lost 3 bases at V and 4 bases at J; junction bases unmatched: 5. The CDR3 here is CASSGLAGGPSETQYF. CDR3 bases: TGTGCCAGCAGCGGACTAGCGGGGGGGCCTTCAGAGACCCAGTACTTC.

The rearrangement links TRBV7-6 to TRBJ1-5; 7 bases align to TRBD1. Germline V lookup: CDR1 SGHVS, CDR2 FNYEAQ. Trimming at V came to 5 bases and at J to 4 bases, leaving 8 bases not matched to a gene. This CDR3 spans 15 amino acids. CDR3 region: CASSRSTGLNQPQHF. In nucleotides, the CDR3 is TGTGCCAGCAGCCGCTCGACAGGGTTGAATCAGCCCCAGCATTTT. Full variable domain (missing parts from reference TRBV7-6 and TRBJ1-5): GAGVSQSPRYKVTKRGQDVALRCDPISGHVSLYWYRQALGQGPEFLTYFNYEAQQDKSGLPNDRFSAERPEGSISTLTIQRTEQRDSAMYRCASSRSTGLNQPQHFGDGTRLSIL.

The CDR3 reads CASSPAVGGLDTEAFF. Written as DNA, the CDR3 is TGTGCCAGCTCACCAGCAGTTGGGGGATTGGACACTGAAGCTTTCTTT. V and J are TRBV18 and TRBJ1-1, with a possible D match to TRBD1 (5 bases). From germline, CDR1 is KGHSH and CDR2 LQKENI. The V end was cut by 2 bases, the J end by 3 bases, with 16 bases between. The CDR3 runs to 16 residues. The whole variable domain, filled in from reference TRBV18 and TRBJ1-1, reads NAGVMQNPRHLVRRRGQEARLRCSPMKGHSHVYWYRQLPEEGLKFMVYLQKENIIDESGMPKERFSAEFPKEGPSILRIQQVVRGDSAAYFCASSPAVGGLDTEAFFGQGTRLTVV.

This clonotype occurred once. The CDR3 DNA sequence: TGCAGCGTTGCAGGAGGGGGGGAAATTGCAACTAATGAAAAACTGTTTTTT. It encodes CSVAGGGEIATNEKLFF. The genes are TRBV29-1 and TRBJ1-4; D perhaps matches TRBD1 (6 bases). The germline gives CDR1 SQVTM, CDR2 ANQGSEA. The CDR3 extends over 17 amino acids. V was trimmed by 4 bases and J by 0 bases, leaving 18 bases between them.

This clonotype was counted at least ten times. This sequence joins TRBV28 and TRBJ1-2, with D uncertain. V gave up 9 bases and J gave up 4 bases, with 18 bases separating them. Germline V CDR1 and CDR2: MDHEN, SYDVKM. The CDR3 covers 14 residues. The CDR3 reads CASEPQAIPYGYTF. The CDR3 nucleotides read TGTGCCAGTGAGCCCCAGGCCATTCCCTATGGCTACACCTTC.

The V and J genes are TRBV21-1 and TRBJ2-3. TRBV21-1 is recorded as a pseudogene. The CDR3 runs 17 residues. The CDR3 nucleotides read TGTGCCGGATTGGACGGCTCGTACCCAACTAGCACAGATACGCAGTATTTT. Translating gives CAGLDGSYPTSTDTQYF.

This clonotype showed up just a few times. The gene calls are TRBV4-1 and TRBJ1-2, with D perhaps matching TRBD1 (5 bases). This CDR3 is 13 amino acids long. V was clipped by 3 bases and J by 8 bases, with 13 bases between them. Germline CDR1 and CDR2: MGHRA and YSYEKL. Here the CDR3 reads CASSHQEGVGYTF. CDR3 nucleotide sequence: TGCGCCAGCAGCCACCAGGAAGGGGTCGGCTACACCTTC.

This clonotype showed up just a few times. This chain joins TRBV7-9 and TRBJ1-1; TRBD1 aligns across 7 bases. CDR3 length: 15 residues. V lost 5 bases to trimming and J lost 4 bases; unmatched junction nucleotides: 10. Per the germline V gene, CDR1 is SEHNR and CDR2 is FQNEAQ (reference sequence). CDR3 residues: CASSENRGWSTEAFF. The CDR3 coding sequence is TGTGCCAGCAGCGAGAACAGGGGATGGAGCACTGAAGCTTTCTTT.

In its sample, this clonotype was seen a few times. The chain recombines TRBV24-1 with TRBJ1-3; D gene uncertain. The germline V and J ends were trimmed by 3 bases and 5 bases, with 1 base remaining between them. This CDR3 region has 11 residues. Germline lookup yields CDR1 KGHDR and CDR2 SFDVKD. The CDR3: CATSDRNTIYF. The DNA of the CDR3 is TGTGCCACCAGTGATAGAAACACCATATATTTT.

This chain connects TRBV3-1 to TRBJ1-5, with a weak D call TRBD1 (5 bases). Germline V gene lookup returns CDR1 LGHDT and CDR2 YNNKEL (reference sequence). The CDR3 loop spans 14 amino acids. V was shortened by 2 bases and J by 6 bases, with 11 bases between the two germline ends. CDR3 DNA sequence: TGTGCCAGCAGCCAATGGGGCGCGGGTCAGCCCCAGCATTTT. This gives the protein CASSQWGAGQPQHF.

The chain recombines TRBV6-2 or TRBV6-3 with TRBJ2-1, with TRBD1 matching over 9 bases. The CDR3 totals 15 residues. Germline V CDR1 and CDR2: MNHEY, SVGEGT. J lost 6 bases, V lost 6 bases, and 9 bases had no gene match. The CDR3 bases are TGTGCCAGCAGCACCGGGACAGGGTACTTCAATGAGCAGTTCTTC. Translation: CASSTGTGYFNEQFF.

This clonotype was observed a few times. V is TRBV12-3 or TRBV12-4 and J is TRBJ2-2; a weak D match, TRBD1 (7 bases). CDR3 length: 15 residues. V dropped 3 bases and J dropped 4 bases, with 12 bases sitting between them. The DNA for the CDR3 is TGTGCCAGCAGTTTGGAGGGGGCTAGCACCGGGGAGCTGTTTTTT. Protein: CASSLEGASTGELFF.

The rearrangement links TRBV7-6 to TRBJ2-3; 7 positions match TRBD1. V gave up 5 bases and J gave up 0 bases; unmatched junction bases: 8. CDR1 SGHVS and CDR2 FNYEAQ come from the germline V gene. This CDR3 is 16 amino acids long. CDR3 nucleotide sequence: TGTGCCAGCAGCGGAGACAGGGAATCTAGCACAGATACGCAGTATTTT. As protein: CASSGDRESSTDTQYF.

The chain is built from TRBV7-3 and TRBJ2-7; 7 bases are shared with TRBD2. Germline V gives CDR1 SGHTA, CDR2 FQGTGA. This CDR3 contains 16 residues. V shed 2 bases and J 6 bases; nucleotides not matched to a gene: 13. The chain's CDR3 is CASSLGATGRGSEQYF. CDR3 nucleotides: TGTGCCAGCAGCTTAGGGGCAACGGGACGCGGGAGCGAGCAGTACTTC.

This clonotype was seen ten or more times. This chain joins TRBV5-6 and TRBJ2-1; TRBD1 is a possible D gene (5 bases). The germline V gene has CDR1 SGHDT and CDR2 YYEEEE. The germline V and J ends were trimmed by 0 bases and 1 base, with 11 bases remaining between them. The CDR3 contains 16 residues. CDR3 DNA: TGTGCCAGCAGCTTGGCCCCAGGGAATTCCTACAATGAGCAGTTCTTC. This translates into CASSLAPGNSYNEQFF.

This clonotype was counted between two and nine times. The chain carries TRBV7-2 and TRBJ2-7; TRBD2 might be the D (5 bases). The length of the CDR3 is 13 residues. V gave up 2 bases and J gave up 3 bases, with 8 bases separating them. CDR1 and CDR2 (germline): SGHTA, FQGNSA. The CDR3 nucleotides are TGTGCCAGCAGCTTATTCGGGGTCTACGAGCAGTACTTC. This gives the protein CASSLFGVYEQYF.

The V and J genes are TRBV2 and TRBJ2-2; TRBD2 matches at 11 bases. V gave up 6 bases and J gave up 3 bases; unmatched junction bases: 6. Germline V gene data show CDR1 as SNHLY and CDR2 as FYNNEI. The CDR3 is 16 residues long. In nucleotides, the CDR3 is TGTGCCAGCAGCCAGACTAGCGGGGCGCACACCGGGGAGCTGTTTTTT. Its protein product is CASSQTSGAHTGELFF.

This clonotype was detected only a few times. The V and J genes are TRBV12-3 or TRBV12-4 and TRBJ1-1; 8 bases align to TRBD1. The CDR3 is 18 amino acids. The junction had 17 bases not matched to a gene; V was cut back by 7 bases and J by 1 base. The CDR3, as DNA: TGTGCCAGCACCAACAGGGGGACAGTCTCCCCGAGGAACACTGAAGCTTTCTTT. This sequence encodes CASTNRGTVSPRNTEAFF.

The V and J genes are TRBV6-1 and TRBJ1-5, with D unclear. V shed 1 base and J shed 4 bases, with 11 bases lying between them. Per the germline V gene, CDR1 is MNHNS and CDR2 is SASEGT. The CDR3 is made up of 15 amino acids. CDR3 coding DNA: TGTGCCAGCAGTGAAGGGCCTACTCCTAATCAGCCCCAGCATTTT. Amino acids: CASSEGPTPNQPQHF.

The V gene is TRBV7-3, the J gene TRBJ2-5; 7 bases match TRBD1. The CDR3 length is 16 residues. V lost 5 bases to trimming and J lost 5 bases; unmatched junction nucleotides: 14. In germline, CDR1 is SGHTA, CDR2 FQGTGA. The CDR3 DNA reads as TGTGCCAGCAGCCCCCAGACAGGGATGGGCGGGGAGACCCAGTACTTC. Its translation is CASSPQTGMGGETQYF.

The table lists this clonotype with a few counts. The CDR3 DNA reads as TGTGCCAGCAACTCTTGGGCAGGGGGTATGAGTGAGCAGTACGTC. Encoded protein: CASNSWAGGMSEQYV. This sequence joins TRBV5-6 and TRBJ2-7, with 7 bases matching TRBD1. The CDR3 contains 15 residues. The V and J ends lost 6 bases and 7 bases, in that order; junction bases with no gene match: 16. Per germline, CDR1 SGHDT and CDR2 YYEEEE.